This T cell receptor beta chain emerged from a study of identical twins (dated by TCRdb to the mid-2010s). For the wider study: To test whether fetal clonotypes persist, the study used deep sequencing on TCR alpha and beta repertoires from monozygotic twins, unrelated adults of various ages, and cord blood. To rule out contamination, the twin experiments were replicated at different times with different library preparation protocols. The paper as a whole reports these results and caveats: Compared with coincidental sharing between unrelated individuals, out-of-frame TCR alpha sequences shared between twins showed an excess of sequences with low generation probability. In monozygotic twins, out-of-frame TCR alpha sharing was systematically underestimated by recombination models, although the models agreed with sharing between unrelated individuals. Fewer insertions were carried by abundant cord blood beta clonotypes; a weaker similar trend was observed in young adult naive repertoires, while no such trend was observed in memory repertoires. The excess sharing between twins in beta out-of-frame sequences was weaker because fewer shared sequences reduced the signal-to-noise ratio. Because the same donors could not be followed over many years, the conclusions depended on cross-sectional statistical analysis. Invariant T cells such as MAIT and iNKT could partly confound zero-insertion analyses, though diverse VJ usage argued against this for most clonotypes.

Of note for this clonotype: This clone's antigen is unknown. Qualities for individual bases were not recorded, and no much larger clone is one base off.

Libraries were built with 5' RACE. Sequencing took place on an Illumina HiSeq 2000. A universal primer binding site was added through template switching, and the final cDNA carried a unique molecular identifier so that TCR cDNA molecules could be counted accurately. First-strand cDNA for TCR alpha and beta chains was synthesized from specific primers in the conserved constant-segment region. To control for contamination, each cDNA library was double barcoded with a SMART-Mk sample barcode plus Illumina barcodes. TruSeq adapter sequences and Illumina sample barcodes were added in two successive PCR steps. TCR alpha and beta cDNA libraries were sequenced on the Illumina HiSeq platform with custom primers. The source study handled its data this way. MiGEC processed the raw reads to extract unique molecular identifiers, while MiXCR was used to determine the CDR3 positions. For each individual, recombination models were inferred using an EM algorithm with the repgenHMM and IGoR tools. The analysis of shared clonotypes was done with the tcR package in R, with sharing normalized by the product of cloneset sizes. To study raw recombination without the effects of thymic and clonal selection, out-of-frame nonproductive sequences were analyzed. TCRdb cleaned the public reads at Q25 with fastp, built clones with MiXCR and kept in-frame beta chains. Rows merge per CDR3 protein into single entries with the most common DNA and genes. TCRdb's processing, not the authors' own work, is the source of the V and J calls. Present in this sample are about 730,000 distinct CDR3 sequences, 21% of which were seen just once. The ten biggest clones cover roughly 4.3% of the sample.

From the cysteine through the phenylalanine, the CDR3 covers 15 amino acids. CDR3 DNA is the only sequence kept; it has 45 bases, read in frame from the first base. All donors were healthy Caucasians. The twin cohort consisted of three pairs of female monozygotic twins, all aged about 18 to 29 years. RNA for TCR libraries was isolated from peripheral blood mononuclear cells. These data are also associated with another study on T cells expressing NK-cell markers. The second source states: TCR beta-chain repertoires were profiled in sorted CD3+CD56+NKG2C+, CD3+CD56+NKG2C- and CD3+CD56-NKG2C+ T-cell subsets from fewer than 10 donors. Among the eight sequenced donors, seven were HCMV-seropositive and one was HCMV-seronegative. To restrict sorting to alphabetaTCR-expressing T cells, an anti-gammadeltaTCR antibody was added in several experiments. In six donors, the dominant CD3+CD56+NKG2C+ clonotypes were among the top 10 CD8+ clonotypes and accounted for roughly 1.0-8% of CD8+ T cells. Those dominant clonotypes were again the most abundant among CD3+CD56-NKG2C+ cells in several donors, at about 25-60.1%. Whether the expanded NKG2C-expressing T cell clones were specific for HCMV antigens was left unclear. The study sequenced eight donors, all healthy volunteers chosen at random: three men and five women. To determine HCMV serostatus, a commercial ELISA kit was used to detect HCMV-specific IgG in serum. For about 6 donors, bulk peripheral blood T-cell repertoires were additionally sequenced from unsorted PBMC. MIGEC was used to demultiplex reads and group reads by UMI, and MiTCR was used to assemble and quantify clonotypes. To exclude erroneous sequences, any TCR cDNA sequence not supported by at least two reads was discarded. The tcR package was used for downstream repertoire analysis, and clonotypes were matched between fractions using CDR3 nucleotide sequence together with V segment. VDJmatch was used to annotate antigen specificity against VDJdb, with one amino acid substitution in CDR3 allowed.

This clonotype was sampled from a woman aged 18-29 years in good health. The V and J segments used are TRBV12-2 and TRBJ2-1; the D call TRBD1 from the table was never checked on the DNA. TRBV12-2 constitutes a pseudogene. The sequenced sample consisted of PBMCs. The nucleotide sequence reads TGTGCAAGTCGGATTCAGGGGGGCGATTACAATGAGCAGTTCTTC. It is translated as CASRIQGGDYNEQFF.